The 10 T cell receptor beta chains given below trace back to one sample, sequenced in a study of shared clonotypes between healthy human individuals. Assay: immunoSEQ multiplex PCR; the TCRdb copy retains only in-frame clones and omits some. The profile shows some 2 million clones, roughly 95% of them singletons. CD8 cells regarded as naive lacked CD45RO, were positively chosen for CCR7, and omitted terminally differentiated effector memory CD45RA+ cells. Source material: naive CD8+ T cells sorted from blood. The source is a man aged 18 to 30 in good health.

This CDR3 reads CASSPPGPDNEKLFF. CDR3 nucleotides: TGTGCCAGCTCACCACCGGGTCCGGATAATGAAAAACTGTTTTTT. This chain connects TRBV18 to TRBJ1-4; no clear D. This CDR3 is 15 amino acids long. Germline loops: CDR1 KGHSH, CDR2 LQKENI. Trimming took 0 bases from V and 4 from J, leaving 9 bases between them.

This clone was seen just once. CDR3 in amino acids: CASSQDLWSPLHF. For the CDR3, the DNA is TGCGCCAGCAGCCAAGATCTTTGGTCACCCCTCCACTTT. The V gene is TRBV4-3, the J gene TRBJ1-6; D is undetermined. Trimming pared 0 bases from V and 10 bases from J, leaving 7 bases between. The CDR3 consists of 13 residues. CDR1 LGHNA and CDR2 YSLEER come from the germline V gene.

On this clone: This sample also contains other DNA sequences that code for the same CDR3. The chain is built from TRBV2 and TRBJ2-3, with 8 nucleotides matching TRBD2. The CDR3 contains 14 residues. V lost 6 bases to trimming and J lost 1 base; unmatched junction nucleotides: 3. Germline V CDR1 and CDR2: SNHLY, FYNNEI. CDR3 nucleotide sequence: TGTGCCAGCAGGGAACTAGCGGGCACAGATACGCAGTATTTT. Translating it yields CASRELAGTDTQYF.

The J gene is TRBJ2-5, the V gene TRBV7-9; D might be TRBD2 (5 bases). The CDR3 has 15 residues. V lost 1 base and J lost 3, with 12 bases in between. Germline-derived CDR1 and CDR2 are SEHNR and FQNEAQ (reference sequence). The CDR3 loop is CASSLGPRVEETQYF. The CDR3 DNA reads TGTGCCAGCAGCTTAGGGCCGCGGGTGGAAGAGACCCAGTACTTC.

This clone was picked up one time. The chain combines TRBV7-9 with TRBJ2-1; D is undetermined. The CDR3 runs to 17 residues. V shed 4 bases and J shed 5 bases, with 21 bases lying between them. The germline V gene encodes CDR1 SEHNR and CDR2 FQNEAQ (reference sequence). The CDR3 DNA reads TGTGCCAGCAGCTCGTCCCGGCTGGCGAACCCCAACAATGAGCAGTTCTTC. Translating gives CASSSSRLANPNNEQFF. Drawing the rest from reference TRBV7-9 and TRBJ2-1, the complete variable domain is DTGVSQNPRHKITKRGQNVTFRCDPISEHNRLYWYRQTLGQGPEFLTYFQNEAQLEKSRLLSDRFSAERPKGSFSTLEIQRTEQGDSAMYLCASSSSRLANPNNEQFFGPGTRLTVL.

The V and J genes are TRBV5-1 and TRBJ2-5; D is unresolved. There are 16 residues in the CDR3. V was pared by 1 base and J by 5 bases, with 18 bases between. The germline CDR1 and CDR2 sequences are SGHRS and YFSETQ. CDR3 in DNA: TGCGCCAGCAGCTTGTCCTCTGACGGCCTGGATGAGACCCAGTACTTC. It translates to CASSLSSDGLDETQYF.

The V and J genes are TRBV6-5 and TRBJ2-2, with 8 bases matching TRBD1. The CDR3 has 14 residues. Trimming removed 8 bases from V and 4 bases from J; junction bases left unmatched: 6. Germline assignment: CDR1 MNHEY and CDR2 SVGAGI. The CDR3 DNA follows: TGTGCCAGCGGACAAACAGGGGGCACCGGGGAGCTGTTTTTT. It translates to CASGQTGGTGELFF.

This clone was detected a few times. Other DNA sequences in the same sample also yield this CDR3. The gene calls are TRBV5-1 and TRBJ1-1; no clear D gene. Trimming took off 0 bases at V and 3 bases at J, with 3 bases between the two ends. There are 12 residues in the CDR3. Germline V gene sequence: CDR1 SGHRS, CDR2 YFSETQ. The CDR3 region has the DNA TGCGCCAGCAGCTTGGGAGACACTGAAGCTTTCTTT. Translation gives CASSLGDTEAFF.

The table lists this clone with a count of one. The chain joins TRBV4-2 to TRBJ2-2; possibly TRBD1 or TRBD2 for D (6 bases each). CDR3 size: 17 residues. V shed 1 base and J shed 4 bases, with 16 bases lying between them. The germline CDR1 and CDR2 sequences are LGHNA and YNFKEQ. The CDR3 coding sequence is TGTGCCAGCAGCCAAGTTCTAGAAGGGGGGCGCACCGGGGAGCTGTTTTTT. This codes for CASSQVLEGGRTGELFF.

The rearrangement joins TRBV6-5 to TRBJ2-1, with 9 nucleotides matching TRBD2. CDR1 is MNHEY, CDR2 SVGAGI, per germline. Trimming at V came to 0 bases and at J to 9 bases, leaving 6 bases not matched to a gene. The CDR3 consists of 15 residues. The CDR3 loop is CASSYSSGGRGEQFF. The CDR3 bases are TGTGCCAGCAGTTACTCGAGCGGGGGGAGAGGTGAGCAGTTCTTC.